The 14 T cell receptor beta chains listed next were all sequenced from one sample in a study of T cells in Graves' hyperthyroidism and ophthalmopathy. Amplification yielded TCR beta CDR3 regions, with RNA transcripts as the source. The HTBI primer set drove a first-round RT-PCR of the TCR CDR3. TCRdb ran MiXCR on the multiplex PCR reads and lists one entry per CDR3 protein. Of roughly 580,000 distinct CDR3 sequences listed, 11% to 15% are singletons. The sample consisted of blood. These receptors originate from a woman under 40 with Graves' hyperthyroidism that later progressed to Graves' ophthalmopathy.

This clonotype was recorded at least ten times. J is TRBJ1-6 and V is TRBV25-1; weak D call: TRBD1 (5 bases). CDR1 MGHDK and CDR2 SYGVNS come from the germline V gene. Trimming pared 1 base from V and 0 bases from J, leaving 19 bases between. The CDR3 length is 20 residues. Here the CDR3 reads CASSELASLGTSSYNSPLHF. Written as DNA, the CDR3 is TGTGCCAGCAGTGAATTGGCTAGCTTGGGGACGAGCTCCTATAATTCACCCCTCCACTTT.

This clonotype showed up many times. The J gene is TRBJ2-7, the V gene TRBV9; TRBD2 agrees at 8 bases. Germline assignment: CDR1 SGDLS and CDR2 YYNGEE. This CDR3 has 16 residues. J gave up 2 bases and V 0 bases, and 7 bases lay outside the gene matches. The CDR3 nucleotides read TGTGCCAGCAGCGTAGACGGGGGGGGCGGCCCCTACGAGCAGTACTTC. Translated, it gives CASSVDGGGGPYEQYF.

This clonotype was found many times. This chain uses TRBV7-2 with TRBJ2-3; no clear D. The V end was cut by 2 bases, the J end by 6 bases, with 15 bases between. Germline CDR1 reads SGHTA; CDR2 reads FQGNSA. CDR3 length: 15 amino acids. The CDR3 nucleotides read TGTGCCAGCAGCTTATCCCCCCCCCCCCTCGATACGCAGTATTTT. Translating it yields CASSLSPPPLDTQYF.

This clonotype was seen only a few times. This could be a read error, since a much larger clone is one nucleotide away. This chain links TRBV12-5 with TRBJ2-7; D is unresolved. Trimming shortened V by 1 base and J by 4 bases, and 11 bases separated the two germline ends. The CDR3 contains 14 residues. The germline gives CDR1 LGHNT, CDR2 FRNRAP. The CDR3 DNA reads TGTGCTAGTGGTTTGGCTCCGGGCGAGTACGAGCAGTACTTC. This encodes CASGLAPGEYEQYF.

This clonotype was counted only a few times. The junction does not match germline at one end; this may be a read error. J is TRBJ1-2 and V is TRBV20-1; D not certain. The CDR3 is 8 amino acids. Germline CDR1 reads DFQATT; CDR2 reads SNEGSKA (reference sequence). The CDR3 is CSAIRHPF. In nucleotides, the CDR3 is TGCAGTGCTATACGACACCCCTTC.

This clonotype was seen ten or more times. V usage is TRBV28 and J usage is TRBJ2-6; D is undetermined. Trimming stripped 10 bases from V and 0 bases from J, with 7 bases between. CDR3 length: 13 residues. Per germline, CDR1 MDHEN and CDR2 SYDVKM. CDR3 amino acids: CAIELSGANVLTF. CDR3 nucleotides: TGTGCCATAGAACTCTCTGGGGCCAACGTCCTGACTTTC.

A word on this clonotype: This sequence may be a read error, since a much larger clone differs from it by one base. CDR3 sequence reads: CASSQKPPGRGTGELFF. The CDR3 DNA is TGTGCCAGCAGCCAAAAGCCTCCGGGACGGGGTACCGGGGAGCTGTTTTTT. The chain uses TRBV3-1 and TRBJ2-2; D might be TRBD1 or TRBD2, each matching 5 bases. V gave up 2 bases and J gave up 5 bases, with 18 bases separating them. In germline, CDR1 is LGHDT, CDR2 YNNKEL (reference sequence). The CDR3 runs 17 residues.

This clonotype was seen a handful of times. The chain carries TRBV7-9 and TRBJ2-5; 14 bases match TRBD2. This CDR3 is 16 amino acids long. Germline V lookup: CDR1 SEHNR, CDR2 FQNEAQ (reference sequence). V lost 0 bases, J lost 4 bases, and 1 base stayed unmatched. CDR3 region: CASSLAGTSGRETQYF. CDR3 DNA sequence: TGTGCCAGCAGCTTAGCGGGGACTAGCGGGAGAGAGACCCAGTACTTC.

This clonotype was seen a few times. This rearrangement joins TRBV4-1 to TRBJ2-7, with D tentatively TRBD2 (5 bases). In germline, CDR1 is MGHRA, CDR2 YSYEKL. V was cut by 1 base and J by 6 bases, with 10 bases left in between. The CDR3 is made up of 13 amino acids. The CDR3 bases are TGCGCCAGCAGCCAAGTCGGGGTTAGCGAGCAGTACTTC. Its translation: CASSQVGVSEQYF.

This clonotype was detected many times. The CDR3 region is CASSPPGLAATDTQYF. The DNA for the CDR3 is TGTGCCAGCAGTCCACCCGGACTAGCGGCCACAGATACGCAGTATTTT. This chain joins TRBV12-3 or TRBV12-4 and TRBJ2-3; 10 positions match TRBD2. CDR3 size: 16 residues. V was pared by 5 bases and J by 2 bases, with 7 bases of the junction left unmatched.

Many counts were recorded for this clonotype. V and J are TRBV20-1 and TRBJ1-1, with D unresolved. Germline CDR1 is DFQATT and CDR2 is SNEGSKA (reference sequence). This CDR3 comprises 14 residues. V lost 0 bases, J lost 3 bases, and 11 bases lay in between. In nucleotides, the CDR3 is TGCAGTGCTAGAGATGGGTCGGGGTACACTGAAGCTTTCTTT. This encodes CSARDGSGYTEAFF.

The chain couples TRBV5-1 to TRBJ2-1; 9 nucleotides agree with TRBD2. The CDR3 loop spans 15 amino acids. From germline, CDR1 is SGHRS and CDR2 YFSETQ. The V and J ends lost 2 bases and 9 bases, in that order; junction bases with no gene match: 9. DNA of the CDR3: TGCGCCAGCAGCTTTTTAGCGGGAGAGAGCGGTGAGCAGTTCTTC. This sequence encodes CASSFLAGESGEQFF.

The sample holds many counts of this clonotype. The rearrangement links TRBV27 to TRBJ2-2; D ambiguous. The V end was cut by 1 base, the J end by 4 bases, with 10 bases between. This CDR3 is built from 15 residues. Per germline, CDR1 MNHEY and CDR2 SMNVEV (reference sequence). This CDR3 is CASSLLDGPTGELFF. CDR3 nucleotides: TGTGCCAGCAGTTTATTGGACGGACCCACCGGGGAGCTGTTTTTT.

This clonotype was observed a few times. V and J are TRBV19 and TRBJ1-1, with D unclear. The germline V gene has CDR1 LNHDA and CDR2 SQIVND (reference sequence). The CDR3 runs 15 residues. Trimming stripped 3 bases from V and 1 base from J, with 12 bases between. This CDR3 reads CASSIKDLGNTEAFF. CDR3 DNA sequence: TGTGCCAGTAGTATCAAGGATTTAGGGAACACTGAAGCTTTCTTT. The variable domain in full, with the rest retrieved from reference TRBV19 and TRBJ1-1, is DGGITQSPKYLFRKEGQNVTLSCEQNLNHDAMYWYRQDPGQGLRLIYYSQIVNDFQKGDIAEGYSVSREKKESFPLTVTSAQKNPTAFYLCASSIKDLGNTEAFFGQGTRLTVV.